Listed here are 19 T cell receptor beta chains from one sample, sequenced in a study of blood T cells in healthy people across ages. A second PCR, run for about 6 to 12 cycles, used a sample-barcoded 5' primer plus a J-beta primer mix. MiXCR was run by TCRdb on the 5' RACE reads, yielding one entry per CDR3 protein. This table has 1.5 million to 1.8 million distinct CDR3 sequences, less than 45% appearing once. The sample was blood. All receptors come from a woman younger than 35 in good health.

J is TRBJ2-2 and V is TRBV20-1; D ambiguous. The CDR3 spans 13 residues. Germline assignment: CDR1 DFQATT and CDR2 SNEGSKA (reference sequence). Trimming cost V 1 base and J 2 bases, with 5 bases left between them. CDR3 sequence reads: CSARASNTGELFF. The CDR3 bases are TGCAGTGCTAGAGCCTCTAACACCGGGGAGCTGTTTTTT.

The rearrangement joins TRBV20-1 to TRBJ1-2; 7 nucleotides match TRBD1. Germline loops: CDR1 DFQATT, CDR2 SNEGSKA (reference sequence). The V segment lost 3 bases and the J segment 4 bases; nucleotides outside the gene matches: 8. The CDR3 spans 14 residues. CDR3 loop: CSARDRLTGYGYTF. Written as DNA, the CDR3 is TGCAGTGCTAGGGACAGGCTGACCGGCTATGGCTACACCTTC.

The rearrangement joins TRBV19 to TRBJ1-1; 7 bases are a match to TRBD1. V lost 5 bases and J lost 3; bases outside the gene matches: 3. The CDR3 sequence is 13 residues long. Germline V gives CDR1 LNHDA, CDR2 SQIVND (reference sequence). The CDR3 protein is CASSPGQDTEAFF. CDR3 sequence (DNA): TGTGCCAGTAGTCCCGGACAGGACACTGAAGCTTTCTTT.

This clonotype has a count of ten or more. V and J are TRBV7-2 and TRBJ1-1; D is perhaps TRBD1 (5 bases). There are 15 residues in the CDR3. Deletions cut 1 base from V and 2 bases from J, with 11 bases between. Germline V gene sequence: CDR1 SGHTA, CDR2 FQGNSA. CDR3 nucleotide sequence: TGTGCCAGCAGCTTAGGGGGGACGGTAAACACTGAAGCTTTCTTT. Translating it yields CASSLGGTVNTEAFF.

The V call is TRBV29-1, the J call TRBJ2-5, with D unresolved. The CDR3 is 13 amino acids. Germline V gene data show CDR1 as SQVTM and CDR2 as ANQGSEA. Trimming took 3 bases from V and 13 from J, leaving 21 bases between them. The CDR3 nucleotides read TGCAGCGTTGAGCCGCTGGCCACCAACCCCCCGTACTTC. It yields the protein CSVEPLATNPPYF.

The chain combines TRBV5-6 with TRBJ2-6; weak D call: TRBD1 (5 bases). Germline loops: CDR1 SGHDT, CDR2 YYEEEE. V gave up 6 bases and J gave up 0 bases, with 19 bases separating them. The CDR3 loop spans 18 amino acids. CDR3 amino acids: CASKELGHRISGANVLTF. In nucleotides, the CDR3 is TGTGCCAGCAAAGAGCTAGGACACCGCATCTCTGGGGCCAACGTCCTGACTTTC.

The chain combines TRBV20-1 with TRBJ2-2; 8 nucleotides agree with TRBD1. The CDR3 is 15 amino acids. J was trimmed by 5 bases and V by 5 bases; bases with no gene match: 10. The germline CDR1 and CDR2 sequences are DFQATT and SNEGSKA (reference sequence). This chain's CDR3 is CSAGSGGRKTGELFF. The CDR3 coding sequence is TGCAGTGCTGGCTCAGGGGGCAGGAAGACCGGGGAGCTGTTTTTT.

The chain is built from TRBV7-2 and TRBJ1-2, with D unresolved. Per the germline V gene, CDR1 is SGHTA and CDR2 is FQGNSA. V gave up 1 base and J gave up 4 bases, with 10 bases separating them. The CDR3 has 14 residues. The CDR3 here is CASSLGVGTYGYTF. In nucleotides, the CDR3 is TGTGCCAGCAGCTTAGGGGTGGGAACCTATGGCTACACCTTC.

Comment on this clonotype: A read error may account for a junction end that differs from germline. This chain uses TRBV10-3 with TRBJ2-1; D gene ambiguous. Germline lookup yields CDR1 ENHRY and CDR2 SYGVKD. This CDR3 has 14 amino acids. The DNA of the CDR3 is TGTGCCATCAGTGAGGCTTCAGGCTACGATGAGCAGTTCTTC. It translates to CAISEASGYDEQFF.

The chain carries TRBV4-1 and TRBJ2-5; a possible D gene is TRBD1 (6 bases). The J call is uncertain, as TRBJ2-7 better fits the DNA end. Germline V CDR1 and CDR2: MGHRA, YSYEKL. The CDR3 sequence is 15 residues long. The CDR3 DNA follows: TGCGCCAGCAGCCAAGAACCCAGGGGCTGGAGCGAGCAGTACTTC. Translation: CASSQEPRGWSEQYF.

The rearrangement uses TRBV4-1 and TRBJ2-3; TRBD2 matches at 7 bases. Germline V gene data show CDR1 as MGHRA and CDR2 as YSYEKL. This CDR3 has 16 amino acids. Losses at the gene ends were 0 bases for V and 2 bases for J; bases not matched to a gene: 5. Here the CDR3 reads CASSQEEREITDTQYF. The CDR3 DNA follows: TGCGCCAGCAGCCAAGAAGAGCGGGAAATCACAGATACGCAGTATTTT.

The V call is TRBV20-1, the J call TRBJ1-1; maybe TRBD1 (5 bases). CDR1 DFQATT and CDR2 SNEGSKA come from the germline V gene (reference sequence). Trimming took off 6 bases at V and 2 bases at J, with 19 bases between the two ends. This CDR3 contains 15 residues. For the CDR3, the DNA is TGCAGTGCCGGGGGGTGGGGCCAGTACAACACTGAAGCTTTCTTT. Its protein product is CSAGGWGQYNTEAFF.

The chain is built from TRBV4-2 and TRBJ2-1; maybe TRBD2 (6 bases). Trimming left V 3 bases short and J 1 base short, with 16 bases between. Germline V gene data show CDR1 as LGHNA and CDR2 as YNFKEQ. The length of the CDR3 is 17 residues. In DNA form, the CDR3 reads TGTGCCAGCAGCCAGTTCTCCGGGACTTCATCCTACAATGAGCAGTTCTTC. Amino acids: CASSQFSGTSSYNEQFF.

This chain joins TRBV29-1 and TRBJ2-4; 7 bases match TRBD1. The CDR3 loop spans 12 amino acids. Germline CDR1 reads SQVTM; CDR2 reads ANQGSEA. J lost 9 bases, V lost 8 bases, and 10 bases had no gene match. CDR3 in amino acids: CSFSGTVGIQYF. DNA for the CDR3: TGCAGCTTCTCCGGGACAGTTGGCATTCAGTACTTC.

CDR3 region: CRPAGGEDTEAFF. As DNA, the CDR3 is TGCAGGCCCGCGGGAGGAGAGGACACTGAAGCTTTCTTT. The chain employs TRBV20-1 and TRBJ1-1; D is ambiguous. Germline CDR1 and CDR2: DFQATT and SNEGSKA (reference sequence). The CDR3 extends over 13 amino acids.

This rearrangement joins TRBV27 to TRBJ2-1; unclear D gene. Trimming stripped 4 bases from V and 4 bases from J, with 14 bases between. The CDR3 is made up of 15 amino acids. Germline V lookup: CDR1 MNHEY, CDR2 SMNVEV (reference sequence). The CDR3 loop reads CASSSTFPIYNEQFF. The CDR3, as DNA: TGTGCCAGCAGTTCGACCTTCCCTATTTACAATGAGCAGTTCTTC.

Points on this clonotype: One end of the junction does not line up with germline, which may come from a read error. The J gene is TRBJ1-5, the V gene TRBV7-9; D is uncertain. This CDR3 region has 14 residues. CDR1 SEHNR and CDR2 FQNEAQ come from the germline V gene (reference sequence). The CDR3 sequence is CASSTGNSSQPQHF. The CDR3 nucleotides read TGTGCCAGCAGCACGGGGAATAGCAGTCAGCCCCAGCATTTT.

The rearrangement links TRBV6-5 to TRBJ2-1; D is undetermined. Trimming took off 0 bases at V and 0 bases at J, with 9 bases between the two ends. Germline-derived CDR1 and CDR2 are MNHEY and SVGAGI. This CDR3 region has 16 residues. CDR3 protein: CASSYSTAVSYNEQFF. The CDR3 DNA reads TGTGCCAGCAGTTACTCTACAGCCGTCTCCTACAATGAGCAGTTCTTC.

The rearrangement joins TRBV20-1 to TRBJ2-3, with a weak D call TRBD2 (5 bases). The CDR3 extends over 14 amino acids. V was shortened by 3 bases and J by 1 base, with 11 bases between the two germline ends. The germline gives CDR1 DFQATT, CDR2 SNEGSKA (reference sequence). The CDR3 is CSASGQRRTDTQYF. The CDR3 DNA reads as TGCAGTGCTAGCGGCCAGCGGCGCACAGATACGCAGTATTTT.